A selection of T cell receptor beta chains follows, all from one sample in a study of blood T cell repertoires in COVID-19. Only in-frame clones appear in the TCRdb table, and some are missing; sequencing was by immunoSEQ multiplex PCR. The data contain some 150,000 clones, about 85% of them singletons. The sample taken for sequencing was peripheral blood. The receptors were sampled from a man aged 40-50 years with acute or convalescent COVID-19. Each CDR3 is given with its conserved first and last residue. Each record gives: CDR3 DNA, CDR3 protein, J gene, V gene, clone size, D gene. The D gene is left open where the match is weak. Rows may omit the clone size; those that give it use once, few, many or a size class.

CDR3nt: TGTGCCAGCAGTTCTCTCGGGGGGGTTGACACTGAAGCTTTCTTT
CDR3aa: CASSSLGGVDTEAFF
j_gene: TRBJ1-1
v_gene: TRBV11-2
abundance: NA
d_gene: NA

CDR3nt: TGTGCCAGTAGTATGGGTCCGGGACTAGCGGGCTCCGTCAGGTACTTC
CDR3aa: CASSMGPGLAGSVRYF
j_gene: TRBJ2-5
v_gene: TRBV19
abundance: NA
d_gene: TRBD2

CDR3nt: TGCAGCTTCATAGGACAGGTTTATAATTCACCCCTCCACTTT
CDR3aa: CSFIGQVYNSPLHF
j_gene: TRBJ1-6
v_gene: TRBV29-1
abundance: NA
d_gene: TRBD1

CDR3nt: TGTGCCAGTAGTATAGGGTCCGGGGGAAAACTGTTTTTT
CDR3aa: CASSIGSGGKLFF
j_gene: TRBJ1-4
v_gene: TRBV19
abundance: NA
d_gene: NA

CDR3nt: TGTGCCAGCTCACCAGTGTCGCAAGGTGGCGGCACTGAAGCTTTCTTT
CDR3aa: CASSPVSQGGGTEAFF
j_gene: TRBJ1-1
v_gene: TRBV18
abundance: NA
d_gene: NA

CDR3nt: TGTGCCAGCAGCAAACAGGGGGCAGGCACTGAAGCTTTCTTT
CDR3aa: CASSKQGAGTEAFF
j_gene: TRBJ1-1
v_gene: TRBV13
abundance: few
d_gene: TRBD1

CDR3nt: TGTGCCAGCAGTACGACTAGCGGGGGGGCAGGGGGAGAGACCCAGTACTTC
CDR3aa: CASSTTSGGAGGETQYF
j_gene: TRBJ2-5
v_gene: TRBV2
abundance: NA
d_gene: TRBD2

CDR3nt: TGTGCCAGCTCACCTATGAGGGTGAACACTGAAGCTTTCTTT
CDR3aa: CASSPMRVNTEAFF
j_gene: TRBJ1-1
v_gene: TRBV18
abundance: NA
d_gene: NA

CDR3nt: TGCGCCAGCAGCTTAACAGGTACGGGTGACGAGCAGTACTTC
CDR3aa: CASSLTGTGDEQYF
j_gene: TRBJ2-7
v_gene: TRBV5-1
abundance: NA
d_gene: NA

CDR3nt: TGTGCCACCAGCAGAGCTCCAGGGGAGGGCACTGAAGCTTTCTTT
CDR3aa: CATSRAPGEGTEAFF
j_gene: TRBJ1-1
v_gene: TRBV15
abundance: NA
d_gene: NA

CDR3nt: TGTGCCAGCAGCTCCGGTGTCTTCCCTGAAGCTTTCTTT
CDR3aa: CASSSGVFPEAFF
j_gene: TRBJ1-1
v_gene: TRBV7-8
abundance: NA
d_gene: NA

CDR3nt: TGTGCCAGCAGCCCCCTGTCCTCCCTTCGAGAGACCCAGTACTTC
CDR3aa: CASSPLSSLRETQYF
j_gene: TRBJ2-5
v_gene: TRBV3-1/TRBV3-2
abundance: once
d_gene: NA

CDR3nt: TGTGCCAGCAGCTTAGTTCGGGGGGACGAGCAGTACTTC
CDR3aa: CASSLVRGDEQYF
j_gene: TRBJ2-7
v_gene: TRBV7-8
abundance: NA
d_gene: TRBD2

CDR3nt: TGTGCCTGGAAAGCGGGGGGCACTCTCCAAGAGACCCAGTACTTC
CDR3aa: CAWKAGGTLQETQYF
j_gene: TRBJ2-5
v_gene: TRBV30
abundance: NA
d_gene: TRBD2

CDR3nt: TGTGCCAGCAGCTTAAGGCGGTTTGGCGAGCAGTTCTTC
CDR3aa: CASSLRRFGEQFF
j_gene: TRBJ2-1
v_gene: TRBV5-6
abundance: NA
d_gene: NA

CDR3nt: TGTGCCAGCAGCTTAGCAGTGGCGGGGGGGCGTGGTCTCCAAGAGACCCAGTACTTC
CDR3aa: CASSLAVAGGRGLQETQYF
j_gene: TRBJ2-5
v_gene: TRBV7-2
abundance: NA
d_gene: TRBD2

CDR3nt: TGCGCCAGCTCGGACAGGGGAGAGTTGTCCTATAATTCACCCCTCCACTTT
CDR3aa: CASSDRGELSYNSPLHF
j_gene: TRBJ1-6
v_gene: TRBV10-2
abundance: few
d_gene: TRBD1

CDR3nt: TGTGCCTGGAGTGTACGCCCTGGACAGGGGAGCTACAATGAGCAGTTCTTC
CDR3aa: CAWSVRPGQGSYNEQFF
j_gene: TRBJ2-1
v_gene: TRBV30
abundance: NA
d_gene: TRBD1

CDR3nt: TGTGCCAGCAGCTTGCCCACAGACAATGAGCAGTTCTTC
CDR3aa: CASSLPTDNEQFF
j_gene: TRBJ2-1
v_gene: TRBV5-4
abundance: NA
d_gene: NA

CDR3nt: TGTGCCAGCAGTGACTGGGCTAGCGGGGGGTTACAAGAGACCCAGTACTTC
CDR3aa: CASSDWASGGLQETQYF
j_gene: TRBJ2-5
v_gene: TRBV6-4
abundance: few
d_gene: TRBD2

CDR3nt: TGTGCCAGCAGTGAACACCGAGGGCTAACTAATGAAAAACTGTTTTTT
CDR3aa: CASSEHRGLTNEKLFF
j_gene: TRBJ1-4
v_gene: TRBV6-1
abundance: once
d_gene: NA

CDR3nt: TGTGCCAGCAGTTACGGGACACCATCTAGCACAGATACGCAGTATTTT
CDR3aa: CASSYGTPSSTDTQYF
j_gene: TRBJ2-3
v_gene: TRBV6-5
abundance: NA
d_gene: NA

CDR3nt: TGTGCCAGCAGCTCGGAGGGGACTAAATACAATGAGCAGTTCTTC
CDR3aa: CASSSEGTKYNEQFF
j_gene: TRBJ2-1
v_gene: TRBV11-1
abundance: NA
d_gene: TRBD2

CDR3nt: TGTGCCAGCTCACCTAGGACAGGCGGCGAGACCCAGTACTTC
CDR3aa: CASSPRTGGETQYF
j_gene: TRBJ2-5
v_gene: TRBV18
abundance: NA
d_gene: TRBD1

CDR3nt: TGTGCCAGCAGTGAAATGGGAAGCGGGGCTACAGATACGCAGTATTTT
CDR3aa: CASSEMGSGATDTQYF
j_gene: TRBJ2-3
v_gene: TRBV6-4
abundance: NA
d_gene: TRBD2

CDR3nt: TGTGCCAGTAGTATGAGGGCAGCTTCAACGGTGTATGGCTACACCTTC
CDR3aa: CASSMRAASTVYGYTF
j_gene: TRBJ1-2
v_gene: TRBV19
abundance: NA
d_gene: NA

CDR3nt: TGTGCCAGCTCACCGCAACTAGCGGGGGAGCTGTTTTTT
CDR3aa: CASSPQLAGELFF
j_gene: TRBJ2-2
v_gene: TRBV18
abundance: NA
d_gene: TRBD2

CDR3nt: TGTGCCAGCAGCCAAACACTAGCGGTCCACGAGCAGTACTTC
CDR3aa: CASSQTLAVHEQYF
j_gene: TRBJ2-7
v_gene: TRBV3-1/TRBV3-2
abundance: NA
d_gene: TRBD2

CDR3nt: TGTGCCAGCAGTTTAGGGGACAGAAATGGCCGACGGTATGGCTACACCTTC
CDR3aa: CASSLGDRNGRRYGYTF
j_gene: TRBJ1-2
v_gene: TRBV27
abundance: NA
d_gene: TRBD1

CDR3nt: TGTGCCAGCAGCACAATAGAGACAGGTCGAGCTTTCTTT
CDR3aa: CASSTIETGRAFF
j_gene: TRBJ1-1
v_gene: TRBV7-9
abundance: many
d_gene: NA

CDR3nt: TGTGCCTGGACCCCGGGTTTAACGTCGGCCGAGCAGTTCTTC
CDR3aa: CAWTPGLTSAEQFF
j_gene: TRBJ2-1
v_gene: TRBV30
abundance: NA
d_gene: NA

CDR3nt: TGTGCCAGCAGTTTAGGGGACCGGGGGTTCCCCCTCCACTTT
CDR3aa: CASSLGDRGFPLHF
j_gene: TRBJ1-6
v_gene: TRBV6-5
abundance: NA
d_gene: NA

CDR3nt: TGTGCCAGCAGTTTCCAGGGGAGCAATCAGCCCCAGCATTTT
CDR3aa: CASSFQGSNQPQHF
j_gene: TRBJ1-5
v_gene: TRBV6-6
abundance: NA
d_gene: NA

CDR3nt: TGTGCCAGCAGCTTAGCGGCTATCTCCTACAATGAGCAGTTCTTC
CDR3aa: CASSLAAISYNEQFF
j_gene: TRBJ2-1
v_gene: TRBV7-3
abundance: NA
d_gene: NA

CDR3nt: TGTGCCAGCAGCCCTCCGAGGTATTCACCCCTCCACTTT
CDR3aa: CASSPPRYSPLHF
j_gene: TRBJ1-6
v_gene: TRBV3-1/TRBV3-2
abundance: NA
d_gene: NA

CDR3nt: TGTGCCAGCAGCCAAAAGGGGGCGGGTAACTATGGCTACACCTTC
CDR3aa: CASSQKGAGNYGYTF
j_gene: TRBJ1-2
v_gene: TRBV3-1/TRBV3-2
abundance: NA
d_gene: TRBD1

CDR3nt: TGTGCCAGCAGCCATAGGACAGGGGAGGTTGAAGCTTTCTTT
CDR3aa: CASSHRTGEVEAFF
j_gene: TRBJ1-1
v_gene: TRBV3-1/TRBV3-2
abundance: NA
d_gene: TRBD1

CDR3nt: TGTGCCAGCACGGGGGGCTATAATCGGGATACGCAGTATTTT
CDR3aa: CASTGGYNRDTQYF
j_gene: TRBJ2-3
v_gene: TRBV2
abundance: few
d_gene: NA

CDR3nt: TGTGCCAGCAGCCGGGACAACATGAACACTGAAGCTTTCTTT
CDR3aa: CASSRDNMNTEAFF
j_gene: TRBJ1-1
v_gene: TRBV5-5
abundance: NA
d_gene: NA

CDR3nt: TGTGCCAGCAGCCCCGGACAGCCCGGGGACGAGCAGTACTTC
CDR3aa: CASSPGQPGDEQYF
j_gene: TRBJ2-7
v_gene: TRBV28
abundance: NA
d_gene: NA

CDR3nt: TGCAGCGTTGAAGATCGGGAGCAGGATGGCTACACCTTC
CDR3aa: CSVEDREQDGYTF
j_gene: TRBJ1-2
v_gene: TRBV29-1
abundance: once
d_gene: NA

CDR3nt: TGTGCCAGCAGGCCAGGGGACATCCTTAGCTCCTACGAGCAGTACTTC
CDR3aa: CASRPGDILSSYEQYF
j_gene: TRBJ2-7
v_gene: TRBV27
abundance: NA
d_gene: NA

CDR3nt: TGTGCCAGCTCACCACGAGCTAGCGGGGGTTACGAGCAGTACTTC
CDR3aa: CASSPRASGGYEQYF
j_gene: TRBJ2-7
v_gene: TRBV18
abundance: NA
d_gene: TRBD2

CDR3nt: TGTGCCAGCAGCCGAGGACAGAACTATGGCTACACCTTC
CDR3aa: CASSRGQNYGYTF
j_gene: TRBJ1-2
v_gene: TRBV14
abundance: NA
d_gene: NA

CDR3nt: TGCGCCAGCAGCTTAGGGACATACCTGGCAGGCGAGCAGTACTTC
CDR3aa: CASSLGTYLAGEQYF
j_gene: TRBJ2-7
v_gene: TRBV5-1
abundance: NA
d_gene: NA

CDR3nt: TGTGCCAGCAGCTTGGGACTTATCTTCTCAGAGCAGTACTTC
CDR3aa: CASSLGLIFSEQYF
j_gene: TRBJ2-7
v_gene: TRBV11-2
abundance: few
d_gene: NA

CDR3nt: TGTGCCAGCAGCTTGGACTGGACAGGATATAATGAAAAACTGTTTTTT
CDR3aa: CASSLDWTGYNEKLFF
j_gene: TRBJ1-4
v_gene: TRBV7-2
abundance: few
d_gene: TRBD1

CDR3nt: TGTGCCACCAGTGATCACAGGGGTGGCTACACCTTC
CDR3aa: CATSDHRGGYTF
j_gene: TRBJ1-2
v_gene: TRBV24-1
abundance: NA
d_gene: TRBD1

CDR3nt: TGTGCCAGCAGTTACCTGGACAGTGGAATGATGGGCTACACCTTC
CDR3aa: CASSYLDSGMMGYTF
j_gene: TRBJ1-2
v_gene: TRBV6-5
abundance: NA
d_gene: NA

CDR3nt: TGTGCCAGCAGTGAATTTACAGGGTCAGGTAGCTCTGGAAACACCATATATTTT
CDR3aa: CASSEFTGSGSSGNTIYF
j_gene: TRBJ1-3
v_gene: TRBV6-4
abundance: NA
d_gene: NA

CDR3nt: TGTGCCAGCAGCTTGCTGCGGGTGAAGGAGCATGAGCAGTTCTTC
CDR3aa: CASSLLRVKEHEQFF
j_gene: TRBJ2-1
v_gene: TRBV5-6
abundance: once
d_gene: NA

CDR3nt: TGTGCCAGCAGCTTGGGGCTAGCGGACTCCTACAATGAGCAGTTCTTC
CDR3aa: CASSLGLADSYNEQFF
j_gene: TRBJ2-1
v_gene: TRBV5-6
abundance: NA
d_gene: TRBD2